The 4 T cell receptor beta chains given below trace back to one sample, sequenced in a study of cytomegalovirus exposure and HLA in healthy donors. PCR involved 60 Vbeta and 13 Jbeta primers. TCRdb's table, derived via immunoSEQ multiplex PCR, lists solely in-frame clones and lacks some. The sample carries about 150,000 clones, about two thirds recorded once. Sequencing used PBMCs. The receptors here all came from a woman under 30 in good health and CMV-seronegative.

This clone was seen a few times. The chain is built from TRBV6-1 and TRBJ1-3, with 9 nucleotides matching TRBD1. Trimming removed 4 bases from V and 4 bases from J; junction bases left unmatched: 8. CDR3 length equals 16 residues. Germline values: CDR1 MNHNS, CDR2 SASEGT. The CDR3 spells CASSGTGGSVGNTIYF. The CDR3 region has the DNA TGTGCCAGCAGTGGCACAGGGGGCTCCGTCGGAAACACCATATATTTT.

This sequence joins TRBV9 and TRBJ2-6; the match to TRBD1 covers 10 bases. The trim removed 4 bases at V and 1 base at J, leaving 5 bases unmatched. Germline assignment: CDR1 SGDLS and CDR2 YYNGEE. The CDR3 covers 17 residues. The DNA for the CDR3 is TGTGCCAGCAGCCCACCGGGACAGGGGTCTGGGGCCAACGTCCTGACTTTC. It translates to CASSPPGQGSGANVLTF.

V usage is TRBV25-1 and J usage is TRBJ1-2, with D maybe TRBD1 (5 bases). The germline gives CDR1 MGHDK, CDR2 SYGVNS. The CDR3 consists of 11 residues. With 2 bases removed from V and 14 bases from J, the gap between germline ends came to 12 bases. The chain's CDR3 is CASSEGALETF. DNA for the CDR3: TGTGCCAGCAGTGAAGGGGCTCTAGAGACCTTC.

The chain couples TRBV4-1 to TRBJ2-7; 7 bases align to TRBD1. The V gene's germline CDR1 is MGHRA and CDR2 YSYEKL. The CDR3 is 15 residues long. With V trimmed by 1 base and J by 0 bases, 3 bases remained unmatched. The CDR3: CASSQGRDSSYEQYF. For the CDR3, the DNA is TGCGCCAGCAGCCAAGGTAGGGACAGCTCCTACGAGCAGTACTTC.